This TCR beta chain was captured by sequencing in a study of cytomegalovirus exposure and HLA in healthy donors. Whole-study context: Prior work identified some 120 million unique TCR beta sequences in approximately 180 million T cells.

On this clone: Its antigen is still unknown. The identical CDR3 is also encoded by other nucleotide sequences in the sample.

The PCR had 60 Vbeta and 13 Jbeta primers. The method was immunoSEQ multiplex PCR; TCRdb's version includes in-frame clones alone and lacks a portion of them. Of approximately 130,000 clones listed, approximately 80% are singletons. V was shortened by 4 bases and J by 2 bases, with 8 bases between the two germline ends. CDR3 length: 13 amino acids. Germline-derived CDR1 and CDR2 are KGHSH and LQKENI. The study's findings and limits: It was reportedly the case that the classifier diagnosed cytomegalovirus status with high specificity and sensitivity. Indistinguishability led to the exclusion of some V segments, TRBV6-2 and TRBV6-3 included.

The TCR comes from a man between 18 and 35 years old in good health and CMV-seronegative. V usage is TRBV18 and J usage is TRBJ1-2; the D gene is possibly TRBD1 (5 bases). Sequencing input: PBMCs. In DNA form, the CDR3 reads TGTGCCAGCTCACAACAGGACAACTATGGCTACACCTTC. Encoded protein: CASSQQDNYGYTF.